The 30 T cell receptor beta chains listed next were all sequenced from one sample in a study of beta chain features in type 1 diabetes. The whole isolated RNA underwent reverse transcription, so sequencing captured expressed TCRB transcripts. Profiling relied on immunoSEQ multiplex PCR, and the TCRdb table lists in-frame clones only, not all of them. The data show 400,000 to 450,000 clones, about 15% seen once. Sequenced input: naive CD4+ T cells from blood. All receptors derive from a man aged 30-40 years in good health.

V is TRBV11-3 and J is TRBJ2-1; 8 bases agree with TRBD2. CDR3 size: 14 residues. Germline assignment: CDR1 SGHNT and CDR2 YENEEA. V lost 8 bases and J lost 8; bases outside the gene matches: 11. This chain's CDR3 is CASRTGSGRDEQFF. CDR3 nucleotides: TGTGCCAGCCGAACAGGCTCCGGGAGGGATGAGCAGTTCTTC.

This rearrangement joins TRBV6-6 to TRBJ2-7, with D unclear. With 6 bases removed from V and 2 bases from J, the gap between germline ends came to 14 bases. Germline CDR1 and CDR2: MNHNY and SVGAGI (reference sequence). This CDR3 region has 14 residues. CDR3 nucleotide sequence: TGTGCCAGCAGCTCACCCCCTCTTACCTACGAGCAGTACTTC. It translates to CASSSPPLTYEQYF.

This rearrangement joins TRBV30 to TRBJ2-3; tentative D call: TRBD2 (5 bases). Trimming pared 3 bases from V and 0 bases from J, leaving 19 bases between. The germline gives CDR1 GTSNPN, CDR2 SVGIG (reference sequence). This CDR3 region has 17 residues. The CDR3 DNA reads TGTGCCTGGAGACCATCGCGTCGGGAAGCTAGCACAGATACGCAGTATTTT. This sequence encodes CAWRPSRREASTDTQYF.

The chain uses TRBV5-1 and TRBJ2-3, with 9 bases lining up with TRBD2. CDR1 is SGHRS and CDR2 is YFSETQ in the germline V gene. The trim removed 2 bases at V and 5 bases at J, leaving 9 bases unmatched. The CDR3 sequence is 16 residues long. This chain's CDR3 is CASSFLSGRGRDTQYF. The CDR3 DNA is TGCGCCAGCAGCTTCCTTAGCGGGAGAGGGAGAGATACGCAGTATTTT.

This chain joins TRBV19 and TRBJ2-2; D is unresolved. Germline loops: CDR1 LNHDA, CDR2 SQIVND (reference sequence). V was cut by 5 bases and J by 0 bases, with 7 bases left in between. The CDR3 extends over 14 amino acids. Written as DNA, the CDR3 is TGTGCCAGTAGTGCCATCGCGAACACCGGGGAGCTGTTTTTT. Its translation is CASSAIANTGELFF.

The chain carries TRBV29-1 and TRBJ1-5; D remains ambiguous. The germline V gene has CDR1 SQVTM and CDR2 ANQGSEA. This CDR3 contains 15 residues. The V end was cut by 3 bases, the J end by 0 bases, with 12 bases between. The CDR3 region has the DNA TGCAGCGTTGAGTCCGCACCTAATAGCAATCAGCCCCAGCATTTT. It codes for CSVESAPNSNQPQHF.

This clone was detected a few times. The J gene is TRBJ2-7, the V gene TRBV29-1, with 8 bases aligning to TRBD1. The CDR3 covers 11 residues. Unmatched junction bases numbered 4, after V lost 6 bases and J lost 6 bases. The germline V gene has CDR1 SQVTM and CDR2 ANQGSEA. The CDR3 DNA reads as TGCAGCGTCCACAGGGGGTGCGAGCAGTACGTC. This translates into CSVHRGCEQYV.

This clone appeared a few times. The gene calls are TRBV14 and TRBJ1-1; TRBD1 might be the D (5 bases). The CDR3 runs to 15 residues. Germline CDR1 is SGHDN and CDR2 is FVKESK. Trimming took 5 bases from V and 1 from J, leaving 14 bases between them. The CDR3 DNA reads TGTGCCAGCAGCTTTACCAGGGCTGGGAACACTGAAGCTTTCTTT. Protein sequence: CASSFTRAGNTEAFF.

This clone appeared a few times. The CDR3 DNA sequence: TGTGCCGCCGGGTTGGCAGGGGGGGATCCTTGGCATTTT. Translating it yields CAAGLAGGDPWHF. The chain links TRBV25-1 to TRBJ1-5; 7 bases are shared with TRBD1. The CDR3 loop spans 13 amino acids. Germline V gives CDR1 MGHDK, CDR2 SYGVNS. J gave up 15 bases and V 11 bases, and 19 bases lay outside the gene matches.

This clone was found a few times. J is TRBJ2-7 and V is TRBV5-4; TRBD2 might be the D (5 bases). Trimming shortened V by 0 bases and J by 3 bases, and 22 bases separated the two germline ends. The CDR3 spans 18 residues. The germline gives CDR1 SGHNT, CDR2 YYREEE (reference sequence). CDR3 amino acids: CASSLVVFLGTGNYEQYV. The CDR3 DNA sequence: TGTGCCAGCAGCTTGGTTGTGTTTCTAGGTACCGGGAACTACGAGCAGTACGTC.

In regard to this clone: The same CDR3 is also encoded by other DNA sequences in this sample. The chain joins TRBV5-1 to TRBJ2-3; D uncertain. Germline CDR1 SGHRS, CDR2 YFSETQ. The CDR3 runs to 11 residues. V was clipped by 1 base and J by 5 bases, with 2 bases between them. The CDR3 DNA sequence: TGCGCCAGCAGCTTGAAAGATACGCAGTATTTT. Protein sequence: CASSLKDTQYF. The full variable domain, completed using reference TRBV5-1 and TRBJ2-3, is KAGVTQTPRYLIKTRGQQVTLSCSPISGHRSVSWYQQTPGQGLQFLFEYFSETQRNKGNFPGRFSGRQFSNSRSEMNVSTLELGDSALYLCASSLKDTQYFGPGTRLTVL.

This clone was seen only a few times. V usage is TRBV5-6 and J usage is TRBJ1-2; TRBD1 matches 10 bases. V gave up 4 bases and J gave up 2 bases; unmatched junction bases: 2. From germline, CDR1 is SGHDT and CDR2 YYEEEE. This CDR3 region has 14 residues. CDR3 sequence: CASSRGQGNYGYTF. The CDR3 coding sequence is TGTGCCAGCAGCCGGGGACAGGGGAACTATGGCTACACCTTC.

The chain employs TRBV5-6 and TRBJ1-5; no firm D call. This CDR3 is built from 12 residues. V was cut by 0 bases and J by 7 bases, with 5 bases left in between. Per the germline V gene, CDR1 is SGHDT and CDR2 is YYEEEE. The CDR3 DNA reads TGTGCCAGCAGCTTGGTAGACCAGCCCCAGCATTTT. Translation gives CASSLVDQPQHF.

The gene calls are TRBV4-3 and TRBJ2-1, with 8 bases that match TRBD1. This CDR3 contains 15 residues. CDR1 and CDR2 from the germline V gene are LGHNA and YSLEER. V dropped 4 bases and J dropped 0; count of bases not matched to a gene: 2. DNA for the CDR3: TGCGCCAGCAGCCGGGACAGGCCCTCCTACAATGAGCAGTTCTTC. Translated, it gives CASSRDRPSYNEQFF.

This clone was seen only a few times. V usage is TRBV30 and J usage is TRBJ1-4; D not certain. The CDR3 has 13 residues. Looked up from germline, CDR1 is GTSNPN and CDR2 is SVGIG (reference sequence). V lost 1 base, J lost 5 bases, and 8 bases lay in between. This CDR3 reads CAWSGMLNEKLFF. As DNA, the CDR3 is TGTGCCTGGAGTGGGATGCTGAATGAAAAACTGTTTTTT. The full variable domain, completed using reference TRBV30 and TRBJ1-4, is SQTIHQWPATLVQPVGSPLSLECTVEGTSNPNLYWYRQAAGRGLQLLFYSVGIGQISSEVPQNLSASRPQDRQFILSSKKLLLSDSGFYLCAWSGMLNEKLFFGSGTQLSVL.

V and J are TRBV23-1 and TRBJ1-5; D perhaps matches TRBD1 (5 bases). TRBV23-1 is an ORF, and what it does is uncertain. The CDR3 has 16 amino acids. The V gene lost 6 bases and the J gene lost 2 bases, with 17 bases spanning the gap. The DNA of the CDR3 is TGCGCCAGCAGGGAGTTGGAGACAGAAGGCAATCAGCCCCAGCATTTT. This translates into CASRELETEGNQPQHF.

V is TRBV15 and J is TRBJ2-7; D is possibly TRBD1 (6 bases). The CDR3 runs to 16 residues. Germline CDR1 is LNHNV and CDR2 is YYDKDF (reference sequence). The V gene lost 2 bases and the J gene lost 0 bases, with 14 bases spanning the gap. The CDR3 DNA reads TGTGCCACCAGCAGATTAGACAGGTTCCTCTCCTACGAGCAGTACGTC. Amino acids: CATSRLDRFLSYEQYV.

The table lists this clone with a few counts. The chain carries TRBV7-2 and TRBJ2-3; tentatively, D is TRBD2 (5 bases). The V gene's germline CDR1 is SGHTA and CDR2 FQGNSA. The CDR3 length is 11 residues. Trimming removed 4 bases at V and 10 bases at J, with 9 bases between. The CDR3 nucleotides read TGTGCCAGCAGCTCTAGCCGAGCGCAGTATTTT. Translated, it gives CASSSSRAQYF. The variable domain in full, with the rest retrieved from reference TRBV7-2 and TRBJ2-3, is GAGVSQSPSNKVTEKGKDVELRCDPISGHTALYWYRQSLGQGLEFLIYFQGNSAPDKSGLPSDRFSAERTGGSVSTLTIQRTQQEDSAVYLCASSSSRAQYFGPGTRLTVL.

This clone was counted between two and nine times. CDR3 region: CASSIGQGGNQPQHF. Here the CDR3 DNA reads TGTGCCAGCAGCATTGGACAGGGTGGCAATCAGCCCCAGCATTTT. The rearrangement joins TRBV9 to TRBJ1-5, with 8 bases lining up with TRBD1. J was trimmed by 2 bases and V by 4 bases; bases with no gene match: 5. The length of the CDR3 is 15 residues. The germline CDR1 and CDR2 sequences are SGDLS and YYNGEE. The variable domain in full, completed from reference TRBV9 and TRBJ1-5, reads DSGVTQTPKHLITATGQRVTLRCSPRSGDLSVYWYQQSLDQGLQFLIQYYNGEERAKGNILERFSAQQFPDLHSELNLSSLELGDSALYFCASSIGQGGNQPQHFGDGTRLSIL.

The table lists this clone with a few counts. The chain has TRBV5-4 and TRBJ1-2; a weak D match, TRBD1 (6 bases). The CDR3 contains 13 residues. Germline V gene data show CDR1 as SGHNT and CDR2 as YYREEE (reference sequence). Deletions cut 4 bases from V and 2 bases from J, with 9 bases between. Here the CDR3 DNA reads TGTGCCAGCAGCGTCACAGGGAACTATGGCTACACCTTC. Protein: CASSVTGNYGYTF.

V and J are TRBV5-1 and TRBJ2-1; D unresolved. Trimming pared 4 bases from V and 0 bases from J, leaving 8 bases between. Germline V gives CDR1 SGHRS, CDR2 YFSETQ. The CDR3 is made up of 14 amino acids. The DNA for the CDR3 is TGCGCCAGCAGCCGGATGAGCTCCTACAATGAGCAGTTCTTC. Residues: CASSRMSSYNEQFF.

Only a few counts were recorded for this clone. V and J are TRBV7-3 and TRBJ2-1; 13 bases map to TRBD2. This CDR3 has 15 residues. In germline, CDR1 is SGHTA, CDR2 FQGTGA. V gave up 4 bases and J gave up 15 bases; unmatched junction bases: 12. Written as DNA, the CDR3 is TGTGCCAGCAGCTCAACGACTAGCGGGAGGCCTAACCTGTTCTTC. It encodes CASSSTTSGRPNLFF.

The chain carries TRBV4-1 and TRBJ2-1; tentative D call: TRBD2 (5 bases). The CDR3 consists of 15 residues. V lost 4 bases to trimming and J lost 6 bases, with 16 bases between them. Germline CDR1 MGHRA, CDR2 YSYEKL. Here the CDR3 reads CASSPSGILGNEQFF. The CDR3 DNA reads TGCGCCAGCAGCCCTTCGGGGATTTTAGGCAATGAGCAGTTCTTC.

The genes are TRBV23-1 and TRBJ1-1; D might be TRBD1 (6 bases). TRBV23-1 carries the ORF label, with uncertain function. The CDR3 has 16 amino acids. V dropped 3 bases and J dropped 0 bases, with 14 bases sitting between them. The CDR3 DNA is TGCGCCAGCAGTCAGGGGGCGGAAGACTTGAACACTGAAGCTTTCTTT. Encoded protein: CASSQGAEDLNTEAFF.

The chain couples TRBV29-1 to TRBJ1-3; TRBD1 might be the D (6 bases). Germline CDR1 reads SQVTM; CDR2 reads ANQGSEA. V was shortened by 6 bases and J by 2 bases, with 17 bases between the two germline ends. CDR3 length: 15 residues. CDR3 in DNA: TGCAGCGTCAAAGGAGGGGGGGAAACTGGAAACACCATATATTTT. Its translation: CSVKGGGETGNTIYF. The complete variable domain, with remaining parts taken from reference TRBV29-1 and TRBJ1-3, reads SAVISQKPSRDICQRGTSLTIQCQVDSQVTMMFWYRQQPGQSLTLIATANQGSEATYESGFVIDKFPISRPNLTFSTLTVSNMSPEDSSIYLCSVKGGGETGNTIYFGEGSWLTVV.

This clone was observed a handful of times. This chain connects TRBV10-3 to TRBJ2-1, with 9 bases fitting TRBD2. The junction had 15 bases not matched to a gene; V was cut back by 4 bases and J by 8 bases. The CDR3 spans 17 residues. In germline, CDR1 is ENHRY, CDR2 SYGVKD. The CDR3 region is CAISGEFLAGNHHEQFF. CDR3 coding DNA: TGTGCCATCAGTGGGGAATTCCTAGCGGGAAATCACCATGAGCAGTTCTTC.

The genes are TRBV18 and TRBJ1-2, with D possibly being TRBD1 (6 bases). The CDR3 is 15 residues long. In germline, CDR1 is KGHSH, CDR2 LQKENI. Trimming cost V 2 bases and J 2 bases, with 12 bases left between them. CDR3 region: CASSPTTGPNYGYTF. CDR3 sequence (DNA): TGTGCCAGCTCACCAACGACAGGCCCAAACTATGGCTACACCTTC.

The J gene is TRBJ2-5, the V gene TRBV11-2; D is unclear. V lost 2 bases and J 5 bases, leaving 6 bases between the germline ends. CDR3 length: 12 amino acids. The germline CDR1 and CDR2 sequences are SGHAT and FQNNGV. The CDR3 DNA is TGTGCCAGCAGCTTATCAAGGGAGACCCAGTACTTC. Translated, it gives CASSLSRETQYF.

The chain joins TRBV30 to TRBJ2-5, with D tentatively TRBD1 or TRBD2 (5 bases each). The V gene lost 4 bases and the J gene lost 6 bases, with 12 bases spanning the gap. This CDR3 region has 12 residues. The germline gives CDR1 GTSNPN, CDR2 SVGIG (reference sequence). This chain's CDR3 is CAWTGSFQTQYF. In DNA, the CDR3 is TGTGCCTGGACAGGGAGTTTTCAGACCCAGTACTTC.

The rearrangement joins TRBV7-9 to TRBJ2-5, with D possibly being TRBD2 (5 bases). The CDR3 has 12 amino acids. Germline V gives CDR1 SEHNR, CDR2 FQNEAQ (reference sequence). V lost 4 bases and J 3 bases, leaving 6 bases between the germline ends. The DNA of the CDR3 is TGTGCCAGCAGCTCACTAGAAGAGACCCAGTACTTC. Translation gives CASSSLEETQYF.